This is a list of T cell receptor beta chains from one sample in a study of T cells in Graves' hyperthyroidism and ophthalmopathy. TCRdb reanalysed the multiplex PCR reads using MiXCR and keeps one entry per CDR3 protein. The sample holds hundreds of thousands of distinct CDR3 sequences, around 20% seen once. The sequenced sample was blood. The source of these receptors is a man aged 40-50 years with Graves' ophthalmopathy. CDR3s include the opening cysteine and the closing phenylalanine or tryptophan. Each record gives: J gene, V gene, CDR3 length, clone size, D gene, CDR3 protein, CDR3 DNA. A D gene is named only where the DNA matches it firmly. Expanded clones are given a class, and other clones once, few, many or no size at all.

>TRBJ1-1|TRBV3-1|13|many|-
CASSQPSQSGAFF
TGTGCCAGCAGCCAGCCCTCTCAGTCGGGAGCTTTCTTT
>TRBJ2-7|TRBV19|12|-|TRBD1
CASAGGGYEQYF
TGTGCCAGTGCAGGGGGCGGGTACGAGCAGTACTTC
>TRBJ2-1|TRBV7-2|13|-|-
CASSTTVLDEQFF
TGTGCCAGCAGCACGACTGTTTTGGATGAGCAGTTCTTC
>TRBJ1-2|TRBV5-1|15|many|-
CASSLAPGTNYGYTF
TGCGCCAGCAGCTTGGCCCCAGGGACCAACTATGGCTACACCTTC
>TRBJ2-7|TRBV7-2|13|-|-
CASSFTGDREQYF
TGTGCCAGCAGCTTTACGGGGGACCGAGAGCAGTACTTC
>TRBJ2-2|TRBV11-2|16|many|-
CASSSKPVTNTGELFF
TGTGCCAGCAGCTCGAAGCCGGTGACGAACACCGGGGAGCTGTTTTTT
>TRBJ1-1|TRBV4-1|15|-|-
CASSQGPGVMTEAFF
TGCGCCAGCAGCCAAGGGCCGGGAGTGATGACTGAAGCTTTCTTT
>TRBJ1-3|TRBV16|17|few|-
CASSQQPPGNSGNTIYF
TGTGCCAGCAGCCAACAACCCCCGGGCAACTCTGGAAACACCATATATTTT
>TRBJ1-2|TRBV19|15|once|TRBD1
CASKRDPGQFYGYTF
TGTGCCAGTAAGCGGGATCCGGGACAGTTCTATGGCTACACCTTC
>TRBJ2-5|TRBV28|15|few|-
CASSLGLALQETQYF
TGTGCCAGCAGTTTAGGGCTAGCGTTACAAGAGACCCAGTACTTC
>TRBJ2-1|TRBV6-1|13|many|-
CASSGQSYNEQFF
TGTGCCAGCAGTGGACAGTCTTACAATGAGCAGTTCTTC
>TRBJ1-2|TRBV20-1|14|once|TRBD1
CSAREITGVPGYTF
TGCAGTGCTAGAGAGATAACAGGGGTCCCTGGCTACACCTTC
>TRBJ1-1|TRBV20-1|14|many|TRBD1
CSATRDSTNTEAFF
TGCAGTGCTACCAGGGACAGCACGAACACTGAAGCTTTCTTT
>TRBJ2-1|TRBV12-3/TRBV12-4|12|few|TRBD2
CASRGGADEQFF
TGTGCCAGCCGCGGGGGGGCCGATGAGCAGTTCTTC
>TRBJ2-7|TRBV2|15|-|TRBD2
CASSRGAGDTYEQYF
TGTGCCAGCAGCCGGGGAGCGGGGGATACCTACGAGCAGTACTTC
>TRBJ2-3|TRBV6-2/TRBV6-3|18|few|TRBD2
CASSPWTSGISGTDTQYF
TGTGCCAGCAGTCCCTGGACTAGCGGGATCTCTGGCACAGATACGCAGTATTTT
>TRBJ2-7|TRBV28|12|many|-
CASRSHGYEQYF
TGTGCCAGCAGATCCCACGGATACGAGCAGTACTTC
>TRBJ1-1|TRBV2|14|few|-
CASRDGRDHTEAFF
TGTGCCAGCAGGGACGGTAGGGACCACACTGAAGCTTTCTTT
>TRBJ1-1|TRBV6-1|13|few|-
CASIPMGNTEAFF
TGTGCCAGCATCCCCATGGGGAACACTGAAGCTTTCTTT
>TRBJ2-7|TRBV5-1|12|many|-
CASSLRDYEQYF
TGCGCCAGCAGCTTGCGGGATTACGAGCAGTACTTC
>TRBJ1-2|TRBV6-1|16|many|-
CASALSGRGKYYGYTF
TGTGCCAGTGCTCTTTCGGGGCGGGGAAAATACTATGGCTACACCTTC
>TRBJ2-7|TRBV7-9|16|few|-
CASSSTDSGFSYEQYF
TGTGCCAGCAGCTCAACCGATAGCGGATTCTCCTACGAGCAGTACTTC
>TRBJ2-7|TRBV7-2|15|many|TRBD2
CASSLAWGGSHEQYF
TGTGCCAGCAGCTTAGCGTGGGGAGGGTCCCACGAGCAGTACTTC
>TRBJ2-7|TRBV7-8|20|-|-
CASSFYICSASDPSRYEQYF
-
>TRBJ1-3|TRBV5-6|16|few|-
CASSLGGTTSGNTIYF
TGTGCCAGCAGCTTGGGGGGAACCACCTCTGGAAACACCATATATTTT
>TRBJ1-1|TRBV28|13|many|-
CASSLGGEGRAFF
TGTGCCAGCAGTTTAGGAGGGGAAGGGAGAGCTTTCTTT
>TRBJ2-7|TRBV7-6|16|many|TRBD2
CASSLGGGDRGYEQYF
TGTGCCAGCAGCTTAGGGGGGGGTGATCGTGGCTACGAGCAGTACTTC
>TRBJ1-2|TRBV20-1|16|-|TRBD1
CNAAQPGQGASGGYTF
TGCAATGCTGCCCAACCGGGACAGGGGGCGAGTGGTGGCTACACCTTC
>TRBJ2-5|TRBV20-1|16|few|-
CSARAPGRPNGETQYF
TGCAGTGCTAGAGCCCCGGGCCGACCTAATGGGGAGACCCAGTACTTC
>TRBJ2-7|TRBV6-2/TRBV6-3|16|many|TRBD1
CASSYSISGTGDPQYF
TGTGCCAGCAGTTACTCCATATCCGGGACAGGGGATCCGCAGTACTTC
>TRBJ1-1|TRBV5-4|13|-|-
CASSSGINTEAFF
TGTGCCAGCAGCTCAGGGATAAACACTGAAGCTTTCTTT
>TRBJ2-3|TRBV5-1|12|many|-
CASSFGGDTQYF
TGCGCCAGCAGCTTCGGTGGAGATACGCAGTATTTT
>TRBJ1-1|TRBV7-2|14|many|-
CASSLIGVNTEAFF
TGTGCCAGCAGCCTAATAGGCGTAAACACTGAAGCTTTCTTT
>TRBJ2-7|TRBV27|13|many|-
CASGGAPLNEQYF
TGTGCCAGCGGGGGGGCCCCATTGAACGAGCAGTACTTC
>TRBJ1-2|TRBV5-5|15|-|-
CASSLSLNRGRGYTF
TGTGCCAGCAGCTTGTCCCTGAATCGTGGACGGGGCTACACCTTC
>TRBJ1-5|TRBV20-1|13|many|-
CSARDLFGQPQHF
TGCAGTGCTAGAGATCTCTTTGGTCAGCCCCAGCATTTT
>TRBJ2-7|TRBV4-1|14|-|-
CASSRQGRTDEQYF
TGCGCCAGCAGCCGCCAAGGGCGGACGGACGAGCAGTACTTC
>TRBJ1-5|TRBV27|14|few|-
CASSFSAEYQPQHF
TGTGCCAGCAGTTTTTCCGCAGAGTATCAGCCCCAGCATTTT
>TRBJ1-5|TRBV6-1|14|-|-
CASRGGFSNQPQHF
TGTGCCAGCAGAGGGGGGTTTAGCAATCAGCCCCAGCATTTT
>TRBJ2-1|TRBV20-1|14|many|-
CSATGHVTYNEQFF
TGCAGTGCTACGGGGCACGTGACTTACAATGAGCAGTTCTTC
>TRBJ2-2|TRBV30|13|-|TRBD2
CAFSGTNTGELFF
TGTGCCTTTAGCGGGACGAACACCGGGGAGCTGTTTTTT
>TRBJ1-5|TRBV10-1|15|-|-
CASSLTVESNQPQHF
TGTGCCAGCAGCCTTACAGTTGAGAGCAATCAGCCCCAGCATTTT
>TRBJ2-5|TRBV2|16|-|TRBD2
CASMPGLAGDKETQYF
TGTGCCAGCATGCCGGGACTAGCGGGGGACAAAGAGACCCAGTACTTC
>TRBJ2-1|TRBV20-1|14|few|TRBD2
CSAPRSSGHNEQFF
TGCAGTGCCCCTCGTTCTAGCGGCCACAATGAGCAGTTCTTC
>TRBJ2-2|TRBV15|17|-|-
CATSRGGGRSNTGELFF
TGTGCCACCAGCAGGGGAGGGGGGAGATCGAACACCGGGGAGCTGTTTTTT
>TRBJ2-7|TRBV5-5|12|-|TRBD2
CASSPRLAEQYF
TGTGCCAGCAGCCCTCGACTAGCGGAGCAGTACTTC
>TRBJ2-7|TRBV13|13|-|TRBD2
CASSPRREGEQYF
TGTGCCAGCAGCCCCCGGAGGGAGGGCGAGCAGTACTTC
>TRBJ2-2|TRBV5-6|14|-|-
CASSFGDTPGQLFF
TGTGCCAGCAGCTTCGGGGACACTCCCGGGCAACTGTTTTTT
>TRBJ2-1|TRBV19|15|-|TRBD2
CASSIRAGGYNEQFF
TGTGCCAGTAGTATAAGAGCGGGAGGCTACAATGAGCAGTTCTTC
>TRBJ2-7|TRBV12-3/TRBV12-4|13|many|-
CASSETLPYEQYF
TGTGCCAGCAGCGAGACTCTCCCCTACGAGCAGTACTTC
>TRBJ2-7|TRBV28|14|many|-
CASSLRGISYEQYF
TGTGCCAGCAGCCTCCGTGGGATCTCCTACGAGCAGTACTTC
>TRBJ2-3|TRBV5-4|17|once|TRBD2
CASGRDPAGRFTDTQYF
TGTGCCAGCGGCCGGGACCCAGCGGGAAGGTTCACAGATACGCAGTATTTT
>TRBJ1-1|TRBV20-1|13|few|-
CSARGRIAGEASF
TGCAGTGCTAGAGGGAGAATCGCAGGTGAAGCTTCCTTT